This T cell receptor (beta chain) originates from a study of tumor-infiltrating lymphocytes in primary liver carcinoma. Findings of the study overall: Top clones occupying all five tumor regions numbered only about 7-24%. Tumor samples exhibited a significantly greater top-250-clone fraction than blood samples (p = 0.039).

Co-extracted RNA and DNA came from roughly 20-30 mg of unsorted bulk tissue. Patients were treatment-naive with chronic HBV infection. Samples came from superior, inferior, lateral poles and tumor centre. Remarks on this clonotype: What it binds is not known. One end of the junction is discordant with germline, which a read error may explain.

CDR1 and CDR2 from the germline V gene are MNHEY and SVGEGT. CDR3 length equals 11 residues. With a constant-region primer, TCR beta cDNA was made from 450 to 500 ng of total RNA. ARM-PCR was slightly modified, and three nested multiplex PCR rounds with it gave rise to the TCR beta libraries. With TRBV1-TRBV30 forward primers and a C-beta reverse primer, the first two PCR rounds were run for approximately 10 cycles each. TCRdb re-derived calls from the multiplex PCR reads in MiXCR, one entry per CDR3 protein. The table has about 64,000 distinct CDR3 sequences, roughly two thirds seen once; the top ten hold under 45%.

This TCR derives from a man aged 35-49 years with primary liver carcinoma and hepatitis B virus infection. This rearrangement joins TRBV6-2 or TRBV6-3 to TRBJ2-7; TRBD1 might be the D (5 bases). Sequencing was performed on liver tumor tissue from sampling region 4. The sample's subset: tumor region T4, right-lateral pole. CDR3 nucleotide sequence: TGTACCAGCAGGGTTATCTACGAGCAGTACTTC. It codes for CTSRVIYEQYF.